The sequence of this TCR beta chain was determined in a study of cytomegalovirus exposure and HLA in healthy donors. Turning to this clone: Its antigen is currently unknown.

The protocol was immunoSEQ multiplex PCR, while the TCRdb copy is restricted to in-frame clones and leaves out a portion. The repertoire includes 150,000 to 200,000 clones, about four fifths of them detected once, and roughly 7.5% sits in the top ten. Looked up from germline, CDR1 is MDHEN and CDR2 is SYDVKM. The CDR3 totals 14 residues. With 8 bases removed from V and 4 bases from J, the gap between germline ends came to 17 bases. Study findings and constraints: According to a later analysis, TCR clusters from the first cohort tended to co-occur in the 120 or so validation repertoires. Across donors, most TCRs were seen rarely, yet some public ones were widespread. Among TCR beta chains, those listed as cytomegalovirus-associated numbered some 160.

The chain joins TRBV28 to TRBJ1-2; maybe TRBD1 (6 bases). This receptor was obtained from a man between 18 and 35 years old in good health and CMV-seropositive. The sequenced material came from PBMCs. CDR3 amino acids: CASYGGGRGYGYTF. The CDR3 DNA sequence: TGTGCCAGCTATGGCGGGGGGCGCGGCTATGGCTACACCTTC.